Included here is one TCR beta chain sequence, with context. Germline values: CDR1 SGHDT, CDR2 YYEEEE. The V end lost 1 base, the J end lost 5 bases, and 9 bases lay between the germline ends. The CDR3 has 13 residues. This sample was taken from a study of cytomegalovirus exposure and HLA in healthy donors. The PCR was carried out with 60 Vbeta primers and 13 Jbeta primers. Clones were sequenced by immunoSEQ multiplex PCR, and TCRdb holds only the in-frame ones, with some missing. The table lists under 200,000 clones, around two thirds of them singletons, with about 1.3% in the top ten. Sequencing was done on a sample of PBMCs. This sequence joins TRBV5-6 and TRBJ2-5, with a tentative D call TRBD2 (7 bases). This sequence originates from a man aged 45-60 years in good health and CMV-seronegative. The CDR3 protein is CASSLKGGETQYF. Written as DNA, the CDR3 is TGTGCCAGCAGCTTGAAGGGGGGGGAGACCCAGTACTTC.